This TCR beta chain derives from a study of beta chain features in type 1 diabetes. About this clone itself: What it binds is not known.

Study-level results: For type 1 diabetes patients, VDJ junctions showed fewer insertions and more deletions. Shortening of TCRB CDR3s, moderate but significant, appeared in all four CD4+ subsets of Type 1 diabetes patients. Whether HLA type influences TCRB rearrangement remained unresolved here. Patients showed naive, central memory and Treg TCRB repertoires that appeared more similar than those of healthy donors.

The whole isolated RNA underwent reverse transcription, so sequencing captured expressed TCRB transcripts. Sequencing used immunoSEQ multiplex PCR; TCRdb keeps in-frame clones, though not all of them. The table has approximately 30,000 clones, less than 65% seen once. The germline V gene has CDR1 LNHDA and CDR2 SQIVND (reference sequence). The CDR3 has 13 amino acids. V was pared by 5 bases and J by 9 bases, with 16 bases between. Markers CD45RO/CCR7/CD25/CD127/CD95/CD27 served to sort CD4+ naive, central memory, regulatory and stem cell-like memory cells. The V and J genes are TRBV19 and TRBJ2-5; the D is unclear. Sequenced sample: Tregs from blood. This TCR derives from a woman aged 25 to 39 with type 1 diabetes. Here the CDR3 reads CASSSYGGDSQYF. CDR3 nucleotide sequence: TGTGCCAGTAGTTCTTACGGCGGTGATTCCCAGTACTTC.